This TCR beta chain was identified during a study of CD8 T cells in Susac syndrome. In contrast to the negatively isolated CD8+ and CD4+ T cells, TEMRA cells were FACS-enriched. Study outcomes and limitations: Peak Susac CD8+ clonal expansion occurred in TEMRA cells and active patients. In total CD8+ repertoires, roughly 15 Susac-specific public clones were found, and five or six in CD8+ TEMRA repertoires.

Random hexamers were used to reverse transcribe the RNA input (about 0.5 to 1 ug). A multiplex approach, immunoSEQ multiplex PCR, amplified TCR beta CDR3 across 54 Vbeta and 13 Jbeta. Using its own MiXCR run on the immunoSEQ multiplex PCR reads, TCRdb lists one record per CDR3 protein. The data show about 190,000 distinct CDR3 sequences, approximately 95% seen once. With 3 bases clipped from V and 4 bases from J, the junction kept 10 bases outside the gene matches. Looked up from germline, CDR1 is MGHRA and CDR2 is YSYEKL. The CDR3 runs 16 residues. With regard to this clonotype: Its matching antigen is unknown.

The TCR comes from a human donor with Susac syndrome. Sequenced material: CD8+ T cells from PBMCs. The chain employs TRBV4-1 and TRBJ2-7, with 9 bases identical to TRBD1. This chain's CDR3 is CASSQSSGQGKYEQYF. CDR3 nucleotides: TGCGCCAGCAGCCAGAGTAGTGGACAGGGGAAATACGAGCAGTACTTC.